This passage covers 18 T cell receptor beta chains from one sample sequenced in a study of patients and donors after allogeneic stem cell transplantation. TCRdb independently ran MiXCR on the RT-PCR reads; one entry per CDR3 protein. The sample yields some 150,000 distinct CDR3 sequences, about 36% seen once. The sample was blood, either unsorted or a sorted T cell fraction (not recorded which). These receptors came from a human donor who was either an allogeneic HSCT recipient or a stem cell or donor lymphocyte infusion donor (not recorded which). It is not recorded whose cells these are; they may come from a transplant donor.

With respect to this clonotype: A much larger clone differs from this one at a single base, so this may be a read error. This chain's CDR3 is CASSYTSNPIPPGYTF. The CDR3 DNA is TGTGCCAGCAGTTACACCAGTAACCCCATTCCCCCTGGCTACACCTTC. The rearrangement joins TRBV6-5 to TRBJ1-2; D ambiguous. V was cut by 2 bases and J by 7 bases, with 20 bases left in between. The CDR3 runs to 16 residues. Germline CDR1 is MNHEY and CDR2 is SVGAGI.

The chain carries TRBV20-1 and TRBJ1-4; D call uncertain. Germline assignment: CDR1 DFQATT and CDR2 SNEGSKA (reference sequence). V lost 4 bases and J lost 4, with 22 bases in between. This CDR3 is built from 17 residues. The CDR3 DNA sequence: TGCAGTGCTACGAGCCAAAAGGAACAAGTCCTTAATGAAAAACTGTTTTTT. Translation: CSATSQKEQVLNEKLFF.

The rearrangement uses TRBV7-2 and TRBJ1-2; the match to TRBD1 covers 9 bases. This CDR3 region has 15 residues. Germline V gene data show CDR1 as SGHTA and CDR2 as FQGNSA. The V segment lost 0 bases and the J segment 5 bases; nucleotides outside the gene matches: 4. CDR3 bases: TGTGCCAGCAGCTTAGCACCGGGACAGGGTTATGGCTACACCTTC. It translates to CASSLAPGQGYGYTF.

This clonotype was counted at least ten times. This sequence joins TRBV12-3 or TRBV12-4 and TRBJ1-2; D is undetermined. V was pared by 3 bases and J by 8 bases, with 10 bases between. The CDR3 sequence is 12 residues long. CDR3 region: CASSLRGEGYTF. The CDR3 DNA is TGTGCCAGCAGTTTGCGGGGAGAAGGCTACACCTTC.

This clonotype was recorded at least ten times. CDR3 in DNA: TGTGCCAGCAGTAAATTACAGGGCGGGGACACTGAAGCTTTCTTT. The encoded protein is CASSKLQGGDTEAFF. The chain couples TRBV12-3 or TRBV12-4 to TRBJ1-1, with D possibly matching TRBD1 (6 bases). CDR3 size: 15 residues. Between the trimmed V and J ends, which lost 5 bases and 3 bases, there was a span of 16 bases.

This chain joins TRBV12-3 or TRBV12-4 and TRBJ2-1; the D gene is possibly TRBD2 (5 bases). This CDR3 contains 16 residues. Trimming took off 3 bases at V and 3 bases at J, with 15 bases between the two ends. CDR3 amino acids: CASSLGRRVLYNEQFF. CDR3 in DNA: TGTGCCAGCAGTTTGGGTCGGCGGGTACTCTACAATGAGCAGTTCTTC.

The chain joins TRBV18 to TRBJ2-3, with D maybe TRBD2 (7 bases). Per the germline V gene, CDR1 is KGHSH and CDR2 is LQKENI. The CDR3 consists of 16 residues. V lost 0 bases and J lost 3, with 13 bases in between. The CDR3: CASSPPTGGFTDTQYF. The DNA of the CDR3 is TGTGCCAGCTCACCACCGACGGGGGGCTTTACAGATACGCAGTATTTT.

The chain employs TRBV29-1 and TRBJ1-2; the match to TRBD1 covers 8 bases. V lost 4 bases, J lost 5 bases, and 9 bases stayed unmatched. Germline V gene data show CDR1 as SQVTM and CDR2 as ANQGSEA. The CDR3 covers 14 residues. The CDR3 DNA follows: TGCAGCGTTGGGCAGGGGGCCCAAGGTTATGGCTACACCTTC. Residues: CSVGQGAQGYGYTF.

The CDR3 here is CASSQPDSLADTQYF. The CDR3 DNA reads as TGTGCCAGCAGCCAACCAGACAGTTTAGCAGATACGCAGTATTTT. This chain joins TRBV3-1 and TRBJ2-3; a weak D match, TRBD1 (5 bases). Germline-derived CDR1 and CDR2 are LGHDT and YNNKEL (reference sequence). This CDR3 has 15 residues. The V and J ends lost 2 bases and 4 bases respectively, with 13 bases between them.

V and J are TRBV7-8 and TRBJ1-2; no reliable D call. CDR1 SGHVS and CDR2 FQNEAQ come from the germline V gene. The germline V and J ends were trimmed by 5 bases and 8 bases, with 12 bases remaining between them. The length of the CDR3 is 12 residues. DNA of the CDR3: TGTGCCAGCAGCCCATCTTTACGGGGCTACACCTTC. It encodes CASSPSLRGYTF. Combining the CDR3 with reference TRBV7-8 and TRBJ1-2 gives the whole variable domain GAGVSQSPRYKVAKRGQDVALRCDPISGHVSLFWYQQALGQGPEFLTYFQNEAQLDKSGLPSDRFFAERPEGSVSTLKIQRTQQEDSAVYLCASSPSLRGYTFGSGTRLTVV.

This clonotype has more than one count but fewer than ten. The rearrangement links TRBV9 to TRBJ1-3, with unresolved D. The germline V gene has CDR1 SGDLS and CDR2 YYNGEE. V was trimmed by 4 bases and J by 4 bases, leaving 15 bases between them. CDR3 length equals 15 residues. In DNA, the CDR3 is TGTGCCAGCAGCATCACCTGGGGATTCGGAAACACCATATATTTT. Protein sequence: CASSITWGFGNTIYF. The full variable domain, rest sourced from reference TRBV9 and TRBJ1-3, is DSGVTQTPKHLITATGQRVTLRCSPRSGDLSVYWYQQSLDQGLQFLIQYYNGEERAKGNILERFSAQQFPDLHSELNLSSLELGDSALYFCASSITWGFGNTIYFGEGSWLTVV.

CDR3 in amino acids: CASSSPGRGYQPQHF. CDR3 DNA sequence: TGTGCCAGCAGCTCTCCGGGACGGGGGTATCAGCCCCAGCATTTT. This rearrangement joins TRBV12-3 or TRBV12-4 to TRBJ1-5; tentatively, D is TRBD1 (5 bases). This CDR3 is 15 amino acids long. The ends were cut back, 6 bases at V and 5 bases at J, with 17 bases in the middle.

This clonotype was detected many times. This chain links TRBV3-1 with TRBJ1-1; the D is unclear. V gave up 1 base and J gave up 9 bases, with 15 bases separating them. CDR3 length: 14 amino acids. CDR1 LGHDT and CDR2 YNNKEL come from the germline V gene (reference sequence). CDR3 bases: TGTGCCAGCAGCCAAGGGCAGATGATCGGAAAAGCTTTCTTT. Protein product: CASSQGQMIGKAFF.

The chain couples TRBV29-1 to TRBJ2-1, with a weak D call TRBD1 (6 bases). CDR1 and CDR2 (germline): SQVTM, ANQGSEA. Trimming shortened V by 6 bases and J by 1 base, and 16 bases separated the two germline ends. There are 15 residues in the CDR3. The CDR3 region is CSVHPGQKSYNEQFF. In DNA, the CDR3 is TGCAGCGTGCACCCGGGACAAAAATCCTACAATGAGCAGTTCTTC.

This clonotype was detected only a few times. The rearrangement links TRBV28 to TRBJ1-4; 12 bases map to TRBD1. V dropped 7 bases and J dropped 3; count of bases not matched to a gene: 6. Germline V CDR1 and CDR2: MDHEN, SYDVKM. The CDR3 contains 16 residues. The CDR3 here is CASNTRDRGPNEKLFF. CDR3 nucleotides: TGTGCCAGCAACACCCGGGACAGGGGGCCTAATGAAAAACTGTTTTTT.

This clonotype was seen only a few times. The chain is built from TRBV5-1 and TRBJ1-2, with D possibly being TRBD1 (6 bases). Trimming stripped 2 bases from V and 5 bases from J, with 13 bases between. CDR1 and CDR2 from the germline V gene are SGHRS and YFSETQ. The CDR3 totals 14 residues. The CDR3 region is CASSFRGPGYGYTF. Here the CDR3 DNA reads TGCGCCAGCAGCTTTCGGGGGCCGGGGTATGGCTACACCTTC.

This clonotype showed up just once. CDR3 DNA sequence: TGTGCCAGCGGCTCCCCAGGGTATGGGCAGCCCCAGCATTTT. Translating gives CASGSPGYGQPQHF. The chain carries TRBV6-2 or TRBV6-3 and TRBJ1-5, with D possibly matching TRBD1 (5 bases). V was trimmed by 8 bases and J by 7 bases, leaving 18 bases between them. Germline V gene data show CDR1 as MNHEY and CDR2 as SVGEGT. The CDR3 totals 14 residues.

The chain links TRBV5-1 to TRBJ1-5, with D possibly matching TRBD1 (6 bases). The V and J ends lost 4 bases and 3 bases respectively, with 14 bases between them. From germline, CDR1 is SGHRS and CDR2 YFSETQ. This CDR3 has 15 residues. CDR3 in DNA: TGCGCCAGCAGCCCGGTGGGGGGGCACAATCAGCCCCAGCATTTT. Translated, it gives CASSPVGGHNQPQHF. The full variable domain, rest sourced from reference TRBV5-1 and TRBJ1-5, is KAGVTQTPRYLIKTRGQQVTLSCSPISGHRSVSWYQQTPGQGLQFLFEYFSETQRNKGNFPGRFSGRQFSNSRSEMNVSTLELGDSALYLCASSPVGGHNQPQHFGDGTRLSIL.